The next 31 T cell receptor beta chains were all read from a single sample in a study of T cell repertoires in cytomegalovirus infection (dated by TCRdb to between 2019 and 2020). The antigens of these receptors remain unknown. The treatment or condition label, read with the paper, signifies: in vitro stimulation with specific CMV peptide epitopes to enrich CMV-specific T cells. The sequencer was an Illumina HiSeq 1500. TCRdb reanalyzed the raw reads on its own, using fastp at Q25 for trimming and MiXCR for clone calling, and kept in-frame beta chains. Duplicate CDR3 protein sequences are folded into a single record with the most common DNA and genes. The sample contains approximately 280,000 distinct CDR3 sequences, less than 25% of them found a single time. Approximately 19% of the sample goes to the ten largest clones. Here the sequenced sample was cultured PBMCs, taken from culture after CMV antigen stimulation. The receptors shown here come from a human donor in good health (CMV status not recorded). Some clones in this sample may be carry-over from other donors' samples.

This clonotype was observed a handful of times. This chain links TRBV20-1 with TRBJ2-1; 11 nucleotides align to TRBD2. The CDR3 is made up of 15 amino acids. With 6 bases clipped from V and 8 bases from J, the junction kept 12 bases outside the gene matches. Germline V gene data show CDR1 as DFQATT and CDR2 as SNEGSKA (reference sequence). The CDR3 nucleotides are TGCAGTGCCCTACCACTAGCGGGAGTAGGCGATGAGCAGTTCTTC. It encodes CSALPLAGVGDEQFF.

This clonotype was seen many times. The chain joins TRBV7-6 to TRBJ2-1, with D unresolved. V was cut by 8 bases and J by 1 base, with 12 bases left in between. This CDR3 is 14 amino acids long. Germline V gene lookup returns CDR1 SGHVS and CDR2 FNYEAQ. CDR3 in DNA: TGTGCCAGCGCCTCGAGCGATTCCTACAATGAGCAGTTCTTC. Translation gives CASASSDSYNEQFF.

This clonotype was recorded only once. The chain carries TRBV20-1 and TRBJ1-4, with 8 bases that match TRBD1. Germline loops: CDR1 DFQATT, CDR2 SNEGSKA (reference sequence). The CDR3 sequence is 12 residues long. Trimming cost V 0 bases and J 11 bases; bases outside gene matches: 2. The CDR3 is CSAREQGDKLFF. As DNA, the CDR3 is TGCAGTGCTAGAGAACAGGGGGACAAACTGTTTTTT.

In this sample, this clonotype turned up many times. The chain recombines TRBV7-2 with TRBJ2-1; 8 positions agree with TRBD2. Germline V gene lookup returns CDR1 SGHTA and CDR2 FQGNSA. The J segment lost 2 bases and the V segment lost 4 bases, leaving 1 base of the junction unmatched. This CDR3 comprises 14 residues. The chain's CDR3 is CASSWREAYNEQFF. The CDR3 DNA is TGTGCCAGCAGCTGGCGGGAGGCCTACAATGAGCAGTTCTTC.

The genes are TRBV19 and TRBJ1-1; the match to TRBD1 covers 10 bases. Germline assignment: CDR1 LNHDA and CDR2 SQIVND (reference sequence). Trimming took 5 bases from V and 0 from J; bases not matched to a gene: 3. The CDR3 length is 15 residues. The CDR3 DNA reads TGTGCCAGTAGTGGACAGGGGGGATTGAACACTGAAGCTTTCTTT. Protein: CASSGQGGLNTEAFF.

The chain combines TRBV6-6 with TRBJ2-7, with TRBD1 matching over 9 bases. The V segment lost 2 bases and the J segment 2 bases; nucleotides outside the gene matches: 4. CDR1 and CDR2 from the germline V gene are MNHNY and SVGAGI (reference sequence). This CDR3 is 15 amino acids long. CDR3 nucleotide sequence: TGTGCCAGCAGTTACCCGGACAGGGGAACCTACGAGCAGTACTTC. It encodes CASSYPDRGTYEQYF.

In this sample, this clonotype turned up a few times. V usage is TRBV27 and J usage is TRBJ2-1; the D gene could be TRBD1 or TRBD2 (7 bases each). This CDR3 contains 18 residues. The germline V gene has CDR1 MNHEY and CDR2 SMNVEV (reference sequence). V was shortened by 7 bases and J by 1 base, with 23 bases between the two germline ends. The CDR3: CASTTRGGGIRSYNEQFF. CDR3 nucleotides: TGTGCCAGCACCACCAGGGGAGGGGGCATTCGGTCCTACAATGAGCAGTTCTTC.

This clonotype appeared a few times. The CDR3 coding sequence is TGTGCCAGCTCACCACTTATTTCGATAGCGGGAGGGGACAATGAGCAGTTCTTC. Translation gives CASSPLISIAGGDNEQFF. This chain links TRBV18 with TRBJ2-1, with TRBD2 identical over 11 bases. The J segment lost 5 bases and the V segment lost 1 base, leaving 10 bases of the junction unmatched. Germline V lookup: CDR1 KGHSH, CDR2 LQKENI. The CDR3 length is 18 residues. The whole variable domain, remainder taken from reference TRBV18 and TRBJ2-1, is NAGVMQNPRHLVRRRGQEARLRCSPMKGHSHVYWYRQLPEEGLKFMVYLQKENIIDESGMPKERFSAEFPKEGPSILRIQQVVRGDSAAYFCASSPLISIAGGDNEQFFGPGTRLTVL.

This clonotype appeared many times. The chain uses TRBV7-8 and TRBJ2-7, with a weak D call TRBD2 (5 bases). Between the trimmed V and J ends, which lost 5 bases and 2 bases, there was a span of 7 bases. This CDR3 has 12 amino acids. CDR1 and CDR2 (germline): SGHVS, FQNEAQ. The CDR3 DNA follows: TGTGCCAGCAGCCCCGGGACCTACGAGCAGTACGTC. Translated: CASSPGTYEQYV.

This clonotype came up a few times. The chain joins TRBV7-2 to TRBJ2-4; no clear D gene. There are 20 residues in the CDR3. Germline V CDR1 and CDR2: SGHTA, FQGNSA. V was cut by 5 bases and J by 0 bases, with 26 bases left in between. Here the CDR3 reads CASSPENIRPIFLAKNIQYF. CDR3 coding DNA: TGTGCCAGCAGCCCAGAGAACATCCGACCTATATTCTTAGCCAAAAACATTCAGTACTTC.

The chain's CDR3 is CASTLQGSYNEQFF. Here the CDR3 DNA reads TGTGCCAGCACCTTACAGGGGTCCTACAATGAGCAGTTCTTC. The chain employs TRBV28 and TRBJ2-1, with 7 bases fitting TRBD1. In germline, CDR1 is MDHEN, CDR2 SYDVKM. CDR3 size: 14 residues. Losses at the gene ends were 7 bases for V and 1 base for J; bases not matched to a gene: 4.

A single count supports this clonotype. The rearrangement links TRBV12-3 or TRBV12-4 to TRBJ2-2, with D possibly matching TRBD2 (6 bases). The CDR3 contains 12 residues. The ends were cut back, 6 bases at V and 7 bases at J, with 9 bases in the middle. Here the CDR3 DNA reads TGTGCCAGCAGCCTTAGCGGCGGGGAGCTGTTTTTT. Amino acid sequence: CASSLSGGELFF.

This clonotype was detected a few times. V gene TRBV6-5 combines with J gene TRBJ1-4; no reliable D call. V gave up 5 bases and J gave up 7 bases, with 20 bases separating them. This CDR3 spans 16 amino acids. In germline, CDR1 is MNHEY, CDR2 SVGAGI. The CDR3 region has the DNA TGTGCCAGCAGTCTCCGAAGGTCAAGATCGGGTGAAAAACTGTTTTTT. Translating it yields CASSLRRSRSGEKLFF.

A few counts support this clonotype. This rearrangement joins TRBV28 to TRBJ1-5, with D possibly TRBD1 on 5 matching bases. This CDR3 has 13 residues. V was pared by 2 bases and J by 11 bases, with 13 bases between. Germline CDR1 is MDHEN and CDR2 is SYDVKM. The CDR3 spells CASSLVQDEAQHF. DNA for the CDR3: TGTGCCAGCAGTTTAGTACAGGACGAGGCCCAGCATTTT.

The gene calls are TRBV7-8 and TRBJ2-2; D unresolved. In germline, CDR1 is SGHVS, CDR2 FQNEAQ. V lost 1 base, J lost 7 bases, and 10 bases lay in between. CDR3 length equals 14 residues. The CDR3 nucleotides are TGTGCCAGCAGCTTAGGCGTTGCGGTCGGGGAGCTGTTTTTT. Translating it yields CASSLGVAVGELFF.

The table lists this clonotype with a few counts. This chain uses TRBV14 with TRBJ1-3; unclear D gene. This CDR3 contains 14 residues. Trimming took 8 bases from V and 0 from J, leaving 11 bases between them. Germline CDR1 is SGHDN and CDR2 is FVKESK. The CDR3 DNA follows: TGTGCCAGCTCCAAGATCAGCTCTGGAAACACCATATATTTT. Translating gives CASSKISSGNTIYF. Filled out from reference TRBV14 and TRBJ1-3, the complete variable domain reads EAGVTQFPSHSVIEKGQTVTLRCDPISGHDNLYWYRRVMGKEIKFLLHFVKESKQDESGMPNNRFLAERTGGTYSTLKVQPAELEDSGVYFCASSKISSGNTIYFGEGSWLTVV.

Ten or more counts support this clonotype. This sequence joins TRBV4-1 and TRBJ1-2; D is uncertain. Trimming cost V 2 bases and J 4 bases, with 8 bases left between them. CDR3 length equals 13 residues. In germline, CDR1 is MGHRA, CDR2 YSYEKL. The CDR3: CASSQPLSYGYTF. For the CDR3, the DNA is TGCGCCAGCAGCCAACCCCTCTCCTATGGCTACACCTTC.

This clonotype was counted at least ten times. The CDR3 DNA is TGTGCCAGCAGCCCCAGCGAATGGACTAGCGGTAAGCAGTTCTTC. Translating gives CASSPSEWTSGKQFF. The chain links TRBV7-2 to TRBJ2-1; 10 positions match TRBD2. Germline V gene lookup returns CDR1 SGHTA and CDR2 FQGNSA. Trimming took 5 bases from V and 11 from J; bases not matched to a gene: 12. The CDR3 has 15 amino acids.

This clonotype was found a few times. The chain couples TRBV24-1 to TRBJ2-1; TRBD2 agrees at 12 bases. Trimming at V came to 5 bases and at J to 9 bases, leaving 4 bases not matched to a gene. Germline CDR1 and CDR2: KGHDR and SFDVKD. The CDR3 is made up of 14 amino acids. The chain's CDR3 is CATSGTSGMSEQFF. The CDR3 DNA sequence: TGTGCCACCAGTGGGACTAGCGGGATGAGTGAGCAGTTCTTC.

The sample holds many counts of this clonotype. The rearrangement joins TRBV28 to TRBJ2-7; 9 bases match TRBD1. After removal of 7 bases from V and 2 bases from J, the junction contained 18 bases not matched to a gene. Germline V lookup: CDR1 MDHEN, CDR2 SYDVKM. The CDR3 extends over 18 amino acids. The CDR3 loop is CASIPIPGGRQGAYEQYF. CDR3 in DNA: TGTGCCAGCATCCCTATCCCCGGTGGTCGACAGGGGGCCTACGAGCAGTACTTC.

The chain employs TRBV19 and TRBJ1-2, with 10 bases that match TRBD1. The CDR3 is 15 residues long. Germline assignment: CDR1 LNHDA and CDR2 SQIVND (reference sequence). Losses at the gene ends were 6 bases for V and 2 bases for J; bases not matched to a gene: 6. The CDR3 loop reads CASRGQGGKNYGYTF. The CDR3 region has the DNA TGTGCCAGTAGAGGACAGGGGGGAAAGAACTATGGCTACACCTTC.

In its sample, this clonotype was seen a few times. The chain recombines TRBV25-1 with TRBJ1-4; D gene unclear. The CDR3 has 14 residues. V was shortened by 1 base and J by 7 bases, with 10 bases between the two germline ends. Germline CDR1 MGHDK, CDR2 SYGVNS. The CDR3 reads CASSESSQFEKLFF. CDR3 nucleotides: TGTGCCAGCAGTGAATCTTCCCAGTTTGAAAAACTGTTTTTT.

The chain uses TRBV7-9 and TRBJ1-2, with unresolved D. The CDR3 has 13 residues. Trimming removed 3 bases from V and 3 bases from J, with 8 bases in between. Germline-derived CDR1 and CDR2 are SEHNR and FQNEAQ (reference sequence). The CDR3 here is CASSFGRYYGYTF. CDR3 nucleotide sequence: TGTGCCAGCAGCTTCGGGAGATACTATGGCTACACCTTC.

J is TRBJ2-1 and V is TRBV20-1; D perhaps matches TRBD2 (5 bases). V dropped 5 bases and J dropped 3 bases, with 11 bases sitting between them. Germline CDR1 reads DFQATT; CDR2 reads SNEGSKA (reference sequence). The CDR3 length is 13 residues. Written as DNA, the CDR3 is TGCAGTGCTGACGGCGAGGGCTACAATGAGCAGTTCTTC. Protein: CSADGEGYNEQFF.

In its sample, this clonotype was seen a few times. The CDR3 region is CASSYVVGVTQYF. As DNA, the CDR3 is TGTGCCAGCAGTTACGTGGTTGGGGTTACGCAGTATTTT. This chain uses TRBV6-2 or TRBV6-3 with TRBJ2-3; D not certain. Germline V lookup: CDR1 MNHEY, CDR2 SVGEGT. The CDR3 is made up of 13 amino acids. The V end was cut by 2 bases, the J end by 8 bases, with 11 bases between.

The chain joins TRBV28 to TRBJ2-5; the D gene is possibly TRBD2 (6 bases). The V end was cut by 5 bases, the J end by 5 bases, with 18 bases between. Germline V CDR1 and CDR2: MDHEN, SYDVKM. The CDR3 spans 15 residues. This CDR3 reads CASSPTGDPAETQYF. CDR3 coding DNA: TGTGCCAGCAGTCCTACGGGAGACCCAGCGGAGACCCAGTACTTC.

Only a few counts were recorded for this clonotype. This chain links TRBV29-1 with TRBJ2-3; D unclear. The CDR3 is 9 amino acids. Germline V CDR1 and CDR2: SQVTM, ANQGSEA. Trimming stripped 4 bases from V and 14 bases from J, with 10 bases between. CDR3 protein: CSVGVPWYF. The CDR3, as DNA: TGCAGCGTTGGGGTCCCGTGGTATTTT.

The V and J genes are TRBV30 and TRBJ1-4, with D unclear. In germline, CDR1 is GTSNPN, CDR2 SVGIG (reference sequence). CDR3 length: 12 amino acids. V was trimmed by 3 bases and J by 4 bases, leaving 6 bases between them. In nucleotides, the CDR3 is TGTGCCTGGAGCCTCGTTAATGAAAAACTGTTTTTT. It encodes CAWSLVNEKLFF.

The rearrangement joins TRBV14 to TRBJ2-3; 7 bases are a match to TRBD1. The CDR3 has 14 residues. J lost 4 bases, V lost 0 bases, and 1 base had no gene match. Germline V gene sequence: CDR1 SGHDN, CDR2 FVKESK. Written as DNA, the CDR3 is TGTGCCAGCAGCCAAGATACAGGGGCAGATACGCAGTATTTT. It is translated as CASSQDTGADTQYF.

This clonotype came up a few times. The V call is TRBV28, the J call TRBJ2-7, with D hard to call. Germline V gene sequence: CDR1 MDHEN, CDR2 SYDVKM. The V gene lost 3 bases and the J gene lost 2 bases, with 8 bases spanning the gap. There are 13 residues in the CDR3. The CDR3 DNA reads as TGTGCCAGCAGTTTCAATCCAGCCTACGAGCAGTACTTC. This gives the protein CASSFNPAYEQYF.

Here the CDR3 reads CASSQAPGEEQYV. The CDR3 DNA reads TGCGCCAGCAGCCAAGCGCCAGGGGAAGAGCAGTACGTC. The chain carries TRBV4-1 and TRBJ2-7, with a weak D call TRBD1 (6 bases). Trimming shortened V by 1 base and J by 7 bases, and 11 bases separated the two germline ends. The length of the CDR3 is 13 residues. From germline, CDR1 is MGHRA and CDR2 YSYEKL.